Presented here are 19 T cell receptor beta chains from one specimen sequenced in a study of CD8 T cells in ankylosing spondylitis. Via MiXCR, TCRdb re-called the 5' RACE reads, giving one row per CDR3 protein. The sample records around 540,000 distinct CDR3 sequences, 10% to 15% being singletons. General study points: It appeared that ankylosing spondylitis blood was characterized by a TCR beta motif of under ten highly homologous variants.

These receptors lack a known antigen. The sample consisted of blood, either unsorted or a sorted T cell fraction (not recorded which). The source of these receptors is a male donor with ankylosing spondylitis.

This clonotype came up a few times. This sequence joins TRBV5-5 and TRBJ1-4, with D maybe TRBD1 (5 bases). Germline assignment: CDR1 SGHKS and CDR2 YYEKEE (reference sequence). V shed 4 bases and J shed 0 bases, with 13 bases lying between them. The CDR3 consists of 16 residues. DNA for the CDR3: TGTGCCAGCAGCGGAGGGACGTCTGCAACTAATGAAAAACTGTTTTTT. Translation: CASSGGTSATNEKLFF.

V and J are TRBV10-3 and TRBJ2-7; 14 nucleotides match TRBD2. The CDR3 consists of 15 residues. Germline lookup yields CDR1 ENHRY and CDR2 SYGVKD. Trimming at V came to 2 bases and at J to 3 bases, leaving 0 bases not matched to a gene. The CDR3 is CAISEGLAGGYEQYF. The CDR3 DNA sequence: TGTGCCATCAGTGAGGGACTAGCGGGGGGCTACGAGCAGTACTTC.

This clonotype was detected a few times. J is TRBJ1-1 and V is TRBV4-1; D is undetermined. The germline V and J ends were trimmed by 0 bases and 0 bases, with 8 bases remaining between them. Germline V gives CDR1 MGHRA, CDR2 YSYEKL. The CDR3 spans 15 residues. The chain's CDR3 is CASSQDEVLNTEAFF. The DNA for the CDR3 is TGCGCCAGCAGCCAAGATGAAGTCTTGAACACTGAAGCTTTCTTT.

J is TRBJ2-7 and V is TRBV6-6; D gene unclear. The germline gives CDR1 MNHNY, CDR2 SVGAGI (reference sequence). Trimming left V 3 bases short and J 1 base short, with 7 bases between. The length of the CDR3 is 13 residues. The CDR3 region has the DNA TGTGCCAGCAGTTATGGAGATTCCTACGAGCAGTACGTC. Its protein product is CASSYGDSYEQYV.

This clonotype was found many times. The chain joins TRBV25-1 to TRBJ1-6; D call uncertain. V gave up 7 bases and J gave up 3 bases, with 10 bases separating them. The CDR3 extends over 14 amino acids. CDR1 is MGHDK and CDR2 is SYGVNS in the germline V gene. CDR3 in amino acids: CASTGNLYNSPLHF. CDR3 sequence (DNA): TGTGCCAGCACCGGGAACCTCTATAATTCACCCCTCCACTTT.

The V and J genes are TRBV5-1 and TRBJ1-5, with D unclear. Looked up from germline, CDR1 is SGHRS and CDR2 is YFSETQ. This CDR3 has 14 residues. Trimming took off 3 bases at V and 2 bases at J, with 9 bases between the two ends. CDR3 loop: CASSWTSGNQPQHF. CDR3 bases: TGCGCCAGCAGCTGGACTTCGGGCAATCAGCCCCAGCATTTT.

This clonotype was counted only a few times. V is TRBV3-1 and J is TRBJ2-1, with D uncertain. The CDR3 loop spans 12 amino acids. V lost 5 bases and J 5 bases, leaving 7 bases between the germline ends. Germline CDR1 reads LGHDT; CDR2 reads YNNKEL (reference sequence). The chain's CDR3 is CASSAYDNEQFF. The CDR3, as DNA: TGTGCCAGCAGCGCGTATGACAATGAGCAGTTCTTC.

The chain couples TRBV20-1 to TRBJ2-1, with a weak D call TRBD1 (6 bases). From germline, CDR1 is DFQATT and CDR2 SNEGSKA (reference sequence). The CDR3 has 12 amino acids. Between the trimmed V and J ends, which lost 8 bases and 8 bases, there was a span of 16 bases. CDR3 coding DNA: TGCAGTTCTTTTCAGGGGATCGATGAGCAGTTCTTC. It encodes CSSFQGIDEQFF.

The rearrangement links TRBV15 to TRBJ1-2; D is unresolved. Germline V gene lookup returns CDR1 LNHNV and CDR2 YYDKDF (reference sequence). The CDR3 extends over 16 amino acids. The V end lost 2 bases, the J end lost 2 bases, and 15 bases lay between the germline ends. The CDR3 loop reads CATSRPFEGENYGYTF. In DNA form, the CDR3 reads TGTGCCACCAGCAGACCCTTCGAGGGAGAAAACTATGGCTACACCTTC.

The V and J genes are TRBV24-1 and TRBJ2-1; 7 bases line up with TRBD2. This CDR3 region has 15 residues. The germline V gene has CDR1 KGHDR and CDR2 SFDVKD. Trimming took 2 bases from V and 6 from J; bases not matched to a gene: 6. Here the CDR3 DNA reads TGTGCCACCAGTGATTCTGGGACTAACGTCAATGAGCAGTTCTTC. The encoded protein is CATSDSGTNVNEQFF.

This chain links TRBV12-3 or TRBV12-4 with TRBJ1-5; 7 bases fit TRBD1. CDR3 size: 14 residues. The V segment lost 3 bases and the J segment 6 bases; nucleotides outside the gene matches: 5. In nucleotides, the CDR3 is TGTGCCAGCAGTTTCAGAGGGGGCGGTCAGCCCCAGCATTTT. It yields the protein CASSFRGGGQPQHF.

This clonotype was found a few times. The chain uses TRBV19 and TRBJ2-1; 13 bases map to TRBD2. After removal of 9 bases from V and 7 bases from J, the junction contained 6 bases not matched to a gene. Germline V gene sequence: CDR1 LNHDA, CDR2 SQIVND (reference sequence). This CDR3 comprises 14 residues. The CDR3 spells CASRTSGSKNEQFF. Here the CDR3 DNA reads TGTGCCAGCAGGACTAGCGGGAGTAAGAATGAGCAGTTCTTC.

CDR3 sequence: CASSEGYSADTQYF. The CDR3 nucleotides read TGTGCCAGCAGTGAAGGGTACTCTGCAGATACGCAGTATTTT. V and J are TRBV6-1 and TRBJ2-3; no reliable D call. CDR1 is MNHNS and CDR2 is SASEGT in the germline V gene. V was trimmed by 1 base and J by 4 bases, leaving 9 bases between them. The CDR3 extends over 14 amino acids.

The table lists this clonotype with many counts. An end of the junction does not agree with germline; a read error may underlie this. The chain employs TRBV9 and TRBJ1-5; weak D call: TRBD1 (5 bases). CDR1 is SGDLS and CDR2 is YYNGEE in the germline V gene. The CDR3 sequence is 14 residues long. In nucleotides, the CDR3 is TGCGCCAGCAGTGTGGGGGGGGGCAATCAGCCCCAGCATTTT. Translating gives CASSVGGGNQPQHF.

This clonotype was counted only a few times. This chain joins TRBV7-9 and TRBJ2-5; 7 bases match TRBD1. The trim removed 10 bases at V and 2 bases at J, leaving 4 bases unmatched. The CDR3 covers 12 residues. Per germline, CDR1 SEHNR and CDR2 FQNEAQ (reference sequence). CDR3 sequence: CAIPGQQETQYF. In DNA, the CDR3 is TGTGCCATCCCGGGACAGCAAGAGACCCAGTACTTC.

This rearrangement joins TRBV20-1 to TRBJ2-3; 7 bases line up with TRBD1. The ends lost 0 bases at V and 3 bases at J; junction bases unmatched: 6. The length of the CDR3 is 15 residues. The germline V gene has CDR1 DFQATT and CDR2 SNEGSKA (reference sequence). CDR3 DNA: TGCAGTGCTAGAGACCCGACAGGGTTGACAGATACGCAGTATTTT. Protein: CSARDPTGLTDTQYF.

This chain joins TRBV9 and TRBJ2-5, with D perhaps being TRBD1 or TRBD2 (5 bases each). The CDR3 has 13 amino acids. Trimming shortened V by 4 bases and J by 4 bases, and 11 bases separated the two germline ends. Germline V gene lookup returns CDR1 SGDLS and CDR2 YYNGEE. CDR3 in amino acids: CASSLGTPETQYF. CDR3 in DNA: TGTGCCAGCAGCCTCGGGACGCCAGAGACCCAGTACTTC.

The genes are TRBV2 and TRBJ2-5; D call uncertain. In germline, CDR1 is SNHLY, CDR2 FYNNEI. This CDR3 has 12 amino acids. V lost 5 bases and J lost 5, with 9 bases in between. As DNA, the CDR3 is TGTGCCAGCAGTACCACCCGGGAGACCCAGTACTTC. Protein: CASSTTRETQYF.

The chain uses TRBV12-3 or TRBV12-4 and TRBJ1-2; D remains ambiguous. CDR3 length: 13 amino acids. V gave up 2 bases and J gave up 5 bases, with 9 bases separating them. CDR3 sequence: CASSLLGRYGYTF. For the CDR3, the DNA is TGTGCCAGCAGTTTATTAGGGAGATATGGCTACACCTTC.